Described below is a single TCR beta chain sequence and its context. The antigen remains unidentified. The germline V gene has CDR1 LGHNA and CDR2 YSLEER. This CDR3 spans 16 amino acids. V was trimmed by 4 bases and J by 5 bases, leaving 19 bases between them. The sample comes from a study of cytomegalovirus exposure and HLA in healthy donors. Study-level background: There were tens of millions of unique TCRs (from HLA-typed donors) in an early data release.

Study-level findings and limits: The authors later linked a missense DCLRE1C variant to TCR beta V- and J-gene trimming.

PCR was performed using 60 Vbeta and 13 Jbeta primers. Clones were sequenced by immunoSEQ multiplex PCR, and TCRdb holds only the in-frame ones, with some missing. The table records 150,000 to 200,000 clones, about four fifths of them present only once. The chain uses TRBV4-3 and TRBJ2-3; a weak D match, TRBD2 (6 bases). The sequencing input was PBMCs. This clonotype originated in a man between 18 and 35 years old in good health and CMV-seronegative. CDR3 loop: CASSPGGRTRGDTQYF. As DNA, the CDR3 is TGCGCCAGCAGCCCCGGGGGACGAACTAGAGGAGATACGCAGTATTTT.